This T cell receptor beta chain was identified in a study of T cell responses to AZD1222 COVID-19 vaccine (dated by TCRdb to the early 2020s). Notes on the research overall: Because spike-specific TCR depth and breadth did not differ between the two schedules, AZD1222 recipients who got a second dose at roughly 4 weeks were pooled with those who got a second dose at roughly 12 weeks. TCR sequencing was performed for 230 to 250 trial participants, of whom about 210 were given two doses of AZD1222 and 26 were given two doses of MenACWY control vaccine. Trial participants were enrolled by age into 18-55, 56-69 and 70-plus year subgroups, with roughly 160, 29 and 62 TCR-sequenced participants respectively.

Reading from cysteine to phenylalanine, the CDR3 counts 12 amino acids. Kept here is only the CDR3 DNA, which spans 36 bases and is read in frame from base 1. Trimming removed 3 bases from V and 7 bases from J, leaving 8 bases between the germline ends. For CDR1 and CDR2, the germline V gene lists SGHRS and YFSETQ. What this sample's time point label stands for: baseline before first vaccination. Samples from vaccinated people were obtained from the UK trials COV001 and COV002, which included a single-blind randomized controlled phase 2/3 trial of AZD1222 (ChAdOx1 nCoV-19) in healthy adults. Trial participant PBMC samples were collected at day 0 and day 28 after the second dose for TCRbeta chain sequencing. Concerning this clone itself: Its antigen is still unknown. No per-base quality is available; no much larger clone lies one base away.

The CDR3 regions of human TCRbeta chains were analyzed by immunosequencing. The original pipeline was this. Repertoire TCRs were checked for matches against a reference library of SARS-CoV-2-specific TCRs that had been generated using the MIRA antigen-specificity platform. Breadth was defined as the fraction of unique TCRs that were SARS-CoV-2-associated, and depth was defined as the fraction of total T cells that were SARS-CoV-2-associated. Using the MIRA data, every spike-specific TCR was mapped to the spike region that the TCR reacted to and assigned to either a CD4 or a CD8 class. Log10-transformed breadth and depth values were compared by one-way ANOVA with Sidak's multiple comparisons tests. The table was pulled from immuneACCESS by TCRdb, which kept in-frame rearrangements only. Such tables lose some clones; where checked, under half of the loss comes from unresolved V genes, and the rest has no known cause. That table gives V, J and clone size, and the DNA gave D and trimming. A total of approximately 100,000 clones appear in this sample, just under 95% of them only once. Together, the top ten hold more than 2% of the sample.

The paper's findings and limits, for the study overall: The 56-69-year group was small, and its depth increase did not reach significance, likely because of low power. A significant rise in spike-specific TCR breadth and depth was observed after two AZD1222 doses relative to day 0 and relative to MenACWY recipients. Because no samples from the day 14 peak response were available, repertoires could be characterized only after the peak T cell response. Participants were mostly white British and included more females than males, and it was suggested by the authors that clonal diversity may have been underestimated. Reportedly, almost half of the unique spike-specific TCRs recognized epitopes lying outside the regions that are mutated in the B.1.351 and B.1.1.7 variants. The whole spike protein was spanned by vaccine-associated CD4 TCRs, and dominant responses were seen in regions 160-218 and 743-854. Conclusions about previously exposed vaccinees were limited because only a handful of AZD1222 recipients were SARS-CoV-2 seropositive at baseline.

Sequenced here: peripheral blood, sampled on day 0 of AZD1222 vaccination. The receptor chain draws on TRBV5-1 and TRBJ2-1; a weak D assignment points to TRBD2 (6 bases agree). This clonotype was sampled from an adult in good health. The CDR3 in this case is CASSWGVNEQFF. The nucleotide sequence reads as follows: TGCGCCAGCAGCTGGGGGGTAAATGAGCAGTTCTTC.